This TCR beta chain was identified in a study of blood T cell repertoires in COVID-19 (TCRdb year 2020). Context from the whole study: The collaborator samples originated in the United States, Italy and Spain and spanned the acute and convalescent phases of COVID-19. The material from the prospective study consisted of cDNA or gDNA derived from T cells, B-cell-depleted T cells, or PBMCs. The dataset comprised deeply sampled blood TCRbeta repertoires from subjects exposed to, actively infected with, or recovered from COVID-19. The repertoires were released in a freely available public database intended as a resource for research on the immune response to SARS-CoV-2. The samples were drawn from the first 160 participants of the ongoing ImmuneRACE study and from 1,200 or so subjects provided by 6 global collaborators. Nearly every sample came with metadata listing a de-identified subject ID, COVID-19 status, age in years and sex. HLA class I and class II types, where available, came from metadata supplied by the sample provider rather than from assay-based typing. What the research found in general, with its limitations: The amount of clinical and demographic metadata varied by source and participant and was provided uncurated.

Concerning this clone itself: Its antigen is still unknown. Base qualities were left out, and no much larger clone turns up one base away.

Each collaborating institution followed its own protocols to collect whole blood in K2EDTA tubes. For TCRbeta analysis, collaborators shipped samples in one of three forms: frozen whole blood, isolated PBMCs, or DNA extracted from either of those sample types. TCRbeta CDR3 regions were amplified from genomic DNA using the immunoSEQ Assay, a bias-controlled multiplex PCR. The authors processed their data as follows. The number of nucleated cells in each sample was estimated by amplification of reference gene primers within the assay. Sequence reads were collapsed and filtered to measure the absolute abundance of every unique TCRbeta CDR3 rearrangement. For each sample, productive Simpson clonality was calculated as the square root of Simpson's diversity index across productive rearrangements. What TCRdb holds here is the immuneACCESS table cut down to in-frame rearrangements. Part of the clones is not present; checked against another copy, under half of the missing clones reflect an unresolved V gene, and the others are unexplained. V, J and clone size reflect that table, while D and trimming were determined from the DNA. Here the sample has about 20,000 clones; about 88% occur a single time. Roughly 11% of the sample belongs to the ten largest clones.

The sequenced material came from peripheral blood. The sequence was obtained from a human donor in a cohort sampled during active COVID-19.

The CDR3 loop reads CASSPRGGPGLSNQPQHF. Read as DNA, the sequence is TGTGCCAGCAGCCCACGTGGAGGCCCCGGATTGAGCAATCAGCCCCAGCATTTT. This chain joins TRBV7-8 to TRBJ1-5; the D gene lacks a confident call. The CDR3 spans 18 residues, from the cysteine through the phenylalanine. The only DNA kept is the CDR3, 54 bases in frame from the first base. From a lookup of the germline V gene, CDR1 and CDR2 are SGHVS and FQNEAQ. V sheds 5 bases and J sheds 1 base, leaving 21 bases between their ends.